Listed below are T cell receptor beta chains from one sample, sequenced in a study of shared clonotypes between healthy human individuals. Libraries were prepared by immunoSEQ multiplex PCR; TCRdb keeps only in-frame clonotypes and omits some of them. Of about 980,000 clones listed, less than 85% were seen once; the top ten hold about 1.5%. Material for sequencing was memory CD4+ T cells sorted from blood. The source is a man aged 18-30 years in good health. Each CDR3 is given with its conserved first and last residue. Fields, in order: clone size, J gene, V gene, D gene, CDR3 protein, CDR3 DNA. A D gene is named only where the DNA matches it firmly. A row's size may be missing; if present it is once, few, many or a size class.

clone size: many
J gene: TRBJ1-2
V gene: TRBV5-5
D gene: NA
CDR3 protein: CASSLGGIVNYGYTF
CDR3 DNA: TGTGCCAGCAGCTTGGGAGGGATCGTAAACTATGGCTACACCTTC

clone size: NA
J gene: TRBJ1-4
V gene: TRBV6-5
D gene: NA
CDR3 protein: CASSSGTTIEKLFF
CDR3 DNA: TGTGCCAGCAGTTCCGGGACAACTATAGAAAAACTGTTTTTT

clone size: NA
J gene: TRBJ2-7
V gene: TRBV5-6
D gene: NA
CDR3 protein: CASSSLGDSITYEQYF
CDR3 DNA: TGTGCCAGCAGCTCTCTCGGTGACTCCATAACCTACGAGCAGTACTTC

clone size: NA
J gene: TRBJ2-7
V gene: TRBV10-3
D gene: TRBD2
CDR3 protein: CAIQEGLAGSYEQYF
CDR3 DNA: TGTGCCATCCAGGAGGGACTAGCGGGCTCCTACGAGCAGTACTTC

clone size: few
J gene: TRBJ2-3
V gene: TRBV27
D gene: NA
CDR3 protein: CASSTGLPRTDTQYF
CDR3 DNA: TGTGCCAGCAGTACCGGACTACCCCGCACAGATACGCAGTATTTT

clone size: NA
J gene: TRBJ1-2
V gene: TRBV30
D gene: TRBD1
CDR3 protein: CAWSGTGIGAEGYTF
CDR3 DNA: TGTGCCTGGAGTGGGACAGGGATAGGGGCTGAGGGCTACACCTTC

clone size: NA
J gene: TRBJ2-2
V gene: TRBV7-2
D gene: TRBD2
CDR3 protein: CASSLDWTSGRAGELFF
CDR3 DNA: TGTGCCAGCAGCTTAGATTGGACTAGCGGGAGGGCCGGGGAGCTGTTTTTT

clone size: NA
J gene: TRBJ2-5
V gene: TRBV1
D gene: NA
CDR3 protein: CTSSQCPGHLQSAQYF
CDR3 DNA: TGCACCAGCAGCCAATGTCCGGGACACCTCCAAAGTGCCCAGTACTTC

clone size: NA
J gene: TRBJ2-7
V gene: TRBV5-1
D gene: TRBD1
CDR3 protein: CASRTGSSLEQYF
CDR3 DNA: TGCGCCAGCAGGACAGGGTCTTCCCTCGAGCAGTACTTC

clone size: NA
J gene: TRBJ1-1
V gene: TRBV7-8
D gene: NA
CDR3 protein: CASRGALGKAEAFF
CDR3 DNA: TGTGCCAGCAGGGGGGCGCTGGGAAAGGCTGAAGCTTTCTTT

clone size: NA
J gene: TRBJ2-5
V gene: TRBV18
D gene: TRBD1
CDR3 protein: CASSPRQGLETQYF
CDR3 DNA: TGTGCCAGCTCTCCGAGACAGGGGCTAGAGACCCAGTACTTC

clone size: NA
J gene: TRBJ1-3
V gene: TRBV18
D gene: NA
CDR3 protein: CASSPLGVGGNTIYF
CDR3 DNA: TGTGCCAGCTCACCACTAGGGGTTGGTGGAAACACCATATATTTT

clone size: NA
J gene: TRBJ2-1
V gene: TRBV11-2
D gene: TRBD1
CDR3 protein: CASGPDRGNEQFF
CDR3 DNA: TGTGCCAGCGGTCCGGACAGGGGGAATGAGCAGTTCTTC